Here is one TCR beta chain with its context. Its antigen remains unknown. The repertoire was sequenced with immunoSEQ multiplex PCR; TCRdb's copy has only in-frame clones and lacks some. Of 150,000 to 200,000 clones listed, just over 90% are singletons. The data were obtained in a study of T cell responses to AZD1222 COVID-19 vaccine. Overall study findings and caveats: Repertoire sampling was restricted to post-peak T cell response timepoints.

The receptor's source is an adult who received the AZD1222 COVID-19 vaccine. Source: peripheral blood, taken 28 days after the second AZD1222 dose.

CDR3 sequence: CASSYSNRGQVPEAFF. The DNA of the CDR3 is TGTGCCAGCAGTTACTCAAACAGGGGGCAGGTCCCCGAAGCTTTCTTT. The chain combines TRBV6-5 with TRBJ1-1, with 9 nucleotides matching TRBD1. V trimming: 0 bases; J trimming: 8 bases; junction bases outside the gene matches: 10. Germline assignment: CDR1 MNHEY and CDR2 SVGAGI. This CDR3 spans 16 amino acids.